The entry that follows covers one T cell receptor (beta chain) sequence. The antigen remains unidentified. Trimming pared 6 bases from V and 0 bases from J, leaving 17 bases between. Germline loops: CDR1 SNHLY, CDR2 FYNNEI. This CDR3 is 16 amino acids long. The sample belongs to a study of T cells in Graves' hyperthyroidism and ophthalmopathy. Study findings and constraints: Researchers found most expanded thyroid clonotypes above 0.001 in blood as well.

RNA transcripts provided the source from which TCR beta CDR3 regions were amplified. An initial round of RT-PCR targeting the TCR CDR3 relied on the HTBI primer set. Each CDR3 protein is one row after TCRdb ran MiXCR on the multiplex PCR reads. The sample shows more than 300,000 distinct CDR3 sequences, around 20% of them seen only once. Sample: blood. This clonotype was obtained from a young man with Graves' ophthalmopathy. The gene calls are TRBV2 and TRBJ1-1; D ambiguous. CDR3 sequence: CASSAGRGGMNTEAFF. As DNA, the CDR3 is TGTGCCAGCAGCGCGGGTAGAGGCGGCATGAACACTGAAGCTTTCTTT.